These T cell receptor beta chains were read from a single sample in a study of cytomegalovirus exposure and HLA in healthy donors. Repertoires were generated with immunoSEQ multiplex PCR, while TCRdb's copy carries only in-frame clones and drops some. The sample lists under 130,000 clones, roughly 15% occurring once. The sample was PBMCs. These receptors all stem from a female donor in good health and CMV-seronegative. The CDR3 runs from the conserved cysteine through the conserved F or W. D genes are given only for firm matches. Rows may omit the clone size; those that give it use once, few, many or a size class.

J: TRBJ2-7
V: TRBV7-9
size: -
D: -
CDR3: CASSLGTGSHEQYF
DNA: TGTGCCAGCAGCTTAGGTACAGGGAGTCACGAGCAGTACTTC

J: TRBJ1-1
V: TRBV27
size: -
D: -
CDR3: CACGRNTEAFF
DNA: TGTGCCTGCGGGCGGAACACTGAAGCTTTCTTT

J: TRBJ2-5
V: TRBV4-3
size: -
D: TRBD2
CDR3: CASSQVKATLAGASYETQYF
DNA: TGCGCCAGCAGCCAAGTAAAAGCCACTCTAGCGGGAGCTTCGTATGAGACCCAGTACTTC

J: TRBJ1-1
V: TRBV15
size: -
D: -
CDR3: CATSRGEVYTEAFF
DNA: TGTGCCACCAGCAGAGGCGAGGTGTACACTGAAGCTTTCTTT

J: TRBJ2-5
V: TRBV6-1
size: few
D: -
CDR3: CASTLNWETQYF
DNA: TGTGCCAGCACCCTAAATTGGGAGACCCAGTACTTC

J: TRBJ1-1
V: TRBV10-3
size: few
D: -
CDR3: CAIRQEPNTEAFF
DNA: TGTGCCATCCGACAGGAGCCGAACACTGAAGCTTTCTTT

J: TRBJ1-1
V: TRBV29-1
size: few
D: -
CDR3: CSVVRVMNTEAFF
DNA: TGCAGCGTTGTACGGGTCATGAACACTGAAGCTTTCTTT

J: TRBJ1-6
V: TRBV6-6
size: few
D: TRBD1
CDR3: CASSYSGQTNSPLHF
DNA: TGTGCCAGCAGTTACTCGGGACAGACTAATTCACCCCTCCACTTT

J: TRBJ1-3
V: TRBV13
size: once
D: -
CDR3: CASSPRVSGNTIYF
DNA: TGTGCCAGCAGCCCCCGGGTCTCTGGAAACACCATATATTTT

J: TRBJ2-1
V: TRBV29-1
size: few
D: TRBD2
CDR3: CSLKRAGAYNEQFF
DNA: TGCAGCCTAAAGCGAGCGGGGGCCTACAATGAGCAGTTCTTC

J: TRBJ2-1
V: TRBV9
size: -
D: -
CDR3: CASSVGGGGKFF
DNA: TGTGCCAGCAGCGTAGGTGGAGGAGGCAAGTTCTTC

J: TRBJ1-4
V: TRBV2
size: -
D: -
CDR3: CASTYGGVREKLFF
DNA: TGTGCCAGTACCTACGGAGGGGTGAGGGAAAAACTGTTTTTT

J: TRBJ1-6
V: TRBV4-3
size: -
D: TRBD1
CDR3: CASSQDRDRGRSPLHF
DNA: TGCGCCAGCAGCCAAGATCGGGACAGGGGAAGGTCACCCCTCCACTTT

J: TRBJ2-7
V: TRBV19
size: few
D: TRBD1
CDR3: CASSNRDRAYEQYF
DNA: TGTGCCAGTAGTAACCGGGACAGGGCCTACGAGCAGTACTTC

J: TRBJ2-1
V: TRBV11-1
size: -
D: TRBD2
CDR3: CASSLDALAGGYNEQFF
DNA: TGTGCCAGCAGCTTAGATGCGCTAGCGGGAGGGTACAATGAGCAGTTCTTC

J: TRBJ2-1
V: TRBV2
size: -
D: TRBD2
CDR3: CASKDTGGTYNEQFF
DNA: TGTGCCAGCAAAGATACGGGAGGGACCTACAATGAGCAGTTCTTC

J: TRBJ1-2
V: TRBV19
size: few
D: TRBD1
CDR3: CASSRTGGYGYTF
DNA: TGTGCCAGTAGCCGGACAGGGGGGTACGGCTACACCTTC

J: TRBJ2-7
V: TRBV6-6
size: -
D: -
CDR3: CASSYRLAYEQYF
DNA: TGTGCCAGCAGTTACCGACTTGCCTACGAGCAGTACTTC

J: TRBJ2-3
V: TRBV7-3
size: few
D: -
CDR3: CASSWGGGDTQYF
DNA: TGTGCCAGCAGCTGGGGTGGAGGAGATACGCAGTATTTT

J: TRBJ1-2
V: TRBV5-6
size: -
D: TRBD1
CDR3: CASSYDRGTYGYTF
DNA: TGTGCCAGCAGCTATGACAGGGGGACCTATGGCTACACCTTC

J: TRBJ1-2
V: TRBV7-2
size: few
D: TRBD1
CDR3: CASSSKRTGQSSNYGYTF
DNA: TGTGCCAGCAGCAGCAAACGGACAGGGCAATCCTCTAACTATGGCTACACCTTC

J: TRBJ2-3
V: TRBV28
size: -
D: -
CDR3: CASSLTSWGRGTQYF
DNA: TGTGCCAGCAGTCTGACTAGTTGGGGGCGGGGGACGCAGTATTTT

J: TRBJ1-2
V: TRBV5-6
size: -
D: -
CDR3: CASRSSLGRANYGYTF
DNA: TGTGCCAGCAGATCTTCCCTCGGCAGGGCTAACTATGGCTACACCTTC

J: TRBJ2-5
V: TRBV2
size: -
D: -
CDR3: CAAYREVGETQYF
DNA: TGTGCCGCATATAGGGAGGTGGGGGAGACCCAGTACTTC

J: TRBJ2-1
V: TRBV7-2
size: -
D: -
CDR3: CASSPPGGGAYNEQFF
DNA: TGTGCCAGCAGCCCCCCAGGAGGGGGCGCCTACAATGAGCAGTTCTTC

J: TRBJ1-1
V: TRBV5-1
size: few
D: -
CDR3: CASSLGGVENTEAFF
DNA: TGCGCCAGCAGCTTGGGGGGCGTTGAGAACACTGAAGCTTTCTTT

J: TRBJ1-2
V: TRBV6-5
size: -
D: TRBD1
CDR3: CASSYSNRGLGGYTF
DNA: TGTGCCAGCAGTTACTCTAACAGGGGTTTGGGTGGCTACACCTTC

J: TRBJ1-3
V: TRBV19
size: few
D: TRBD1
CDR3: CASSIGDRHSGNTIYF
DNA: TGTGCCAGTAGTATAGGGGACAGGCACTCTGGAAACACCATATATTTT

J: TRBJ2-5
V: TRBV5-6
size: -
D: TRBD2
CDR3: CASSPGLAGGYQETQYF
DNA: TGTGCCAGCAGCCCCGGACTAGCGGGGGGATACCAAGAGACCCAGTACTTC

J: TRBJ1-3
V: TRBV5-6
size: few
D: -
CDR3: CASSVTGWSGNTIYF
DNA: TGTGCCAGCAGCGTTACAGGGTGGTCTGGAAACACCATATATTTT

J: TRBJ2-1
V: TRBV2
size: -
D: TRBD2
CDR3: CASSVGVASGVHEQFF
DNA: TGTGCCAGCAGTGTCGGGGTGGCTAGCGGGGTACATGAGCAGTTCTTC

J: TRBJ2-1
V: TRBV4-1
size: few
D: TRBD2
CDR3: CASSQEKREGGNEQFF
DNA: TGCGCCAGCAGCCAAGAGAAGCGGGAGGGTGGCAATGAGCAGTTCTTC

J: TRBJ1-6
V: TRBV5-4
size: few
D: TRBD1
CDR3: CASSLARNRGGNSPLHF
DNA: TGTGCCAGCAGCTTGGCCAGGAACAGGGGTGGCAATTCACCCCTCCACTTT

J: TRBJ2-2
V: TRBV6-5
size: -
D: -
CDR3: CASSWRGQNTGELFF
DNA: TGTGCCAGCAGTTGGAGGGGGCAGAACACCGGGGAGCTGTTTTTT

J: TRBJ2-5
V: TRBV4-3
size: -
D: -
CDR3: CASSQEISQETQYF
DNA: TGCGCCAGCAGCCAGGAGATATCACAAGAGACCCAGTACTTC

J: TRBJ1-2
V: TRBV29-1
size: few
D: -
CDR3: CSAFGVRENFNYGYTF
DNA: TGCAGCGCCTTCGGGGTTAGGGAGAACTTTAACTATGGCTACACCTTC

J: TRBJ2-7
V: TRBV11-2
size: few
D: TRBD1
CDR3: CASSLMDLRDREYF
DNA: TGTGCCAGCAGCTTAATGGATCTAAGGGACAGGGAGTACTTC

J: TRBJ1-1
V: TRBV19
size: few
D: -
CDR3: CASSIGGGTEAFF
DNA: TGTGCCAGTAGTATTGGGGGGGGCACTGAAGCTTTCTTT

J: TRBJ2-1
V: TRBV30
size: -
D: TRBD2
CDR3: CAFGGTRNYNEQFF
DNA: TGTGCCTTCGGCGGGACTAGGAACTACAATGAGCAGTTCTTC

J: TRBJ2-7
V: TRBV7-2
size: -
D: -
CDR3: CASSPGGLGGEQYF
DNA: TGTGCCAGCAGCCCGGGGGGCCTCGGAGGGGAGCAGTACTTC

J: TRBJ2-3
V: TRBV2
size: few
D: -
CDR3: CASSEERGGWDTQYF
DNA: TGTGCCAGCAGTGAAGAGAGGGGGGGCTGGGATACGCAGTATTTT

J: TRBJ2-2
V: TRBV28
size: few
D: -
CDR3: CASRDSTGELFF
DNA: TGTGCCAGCAGGGACAGCACCGGGGAGCTGTTTTTT

J: TRBJ1-1
V: TRBV19
size: few
D: TRBD1
CDR3: CASSAFGNRGLGEAFF
DNA: TGTGCCAGTAGCGCGTTCGGAAACAGGGGGCTGGGTGAAGCTTTCTTT

J: TRBJ1-1
V: TRBV2
size: few
D: -
CDR3: CASSTQRNTEAFF
DNA: TGTGCCAGCAGTACACAGAGGAACACTGAAGCTTTCTTT

J: TRBJ1-2
V: TRBV7-9
size: -
D: TRBD1
CDR3: CASSLVGQGSYGYTF
DNA: TGTGCCAGCAGCCTAGTGGGACAGGGGTCCTATGGCTACACCTTC

J: TRBJ1-1
V: TRBV19
size: -
D: -
CDR3: CASSITRGSRGLAFTEAFF
DNA: TGTGCCAGTAGTATAACTCGGGGTAGCAGGGGATTGGCTTTCACTGAAGCTTTCTTT

J: TRBJ2-1
V: TRBV28
size: few
D: TRBD2
CDR3: CASSFRREGFGQFF
DNA: TGTGCCAGCAGTTTTCGGCGGGAGGGATTTGGGCAGTTCTTC

J: TRBJ1-2
V: TRBV18
size: -
D: -
CDR3: CASSPRTVPNYGYTF
DNA: TGTGCCAGCTCACCCAGGACAGTTCCTAACTATGGCTACACCTTC

J: TRBJ2-3
V: TRBV7-2
size: once
D: TRBD1
CDR3: CASSLAPTGTGEDTQYF
DNA: TGTGCCAGCAGCTTAGCCCCAACCGGGACAGGGGAGGATACGCAGTATTTT

J: TRBJ1-1
V: TRBV30
size: -
D: -
CDR3: CAWSVWNTEAFF
DNA: TGTGCCTGGAGTGTCTGGAACACTGAAGCTTTCTTT

J: TRBJ1-1
V: TRBV7-2
size: -
D: -
CDR3: CASSLAEGWKTEAFF
DNA: TGTGCCAGCAGCTTAGCCGAGGGCTGGAAGACTGAAGCTTTCTTT

J: TRBJ1-2
V: TRBV5-1
size: -
D: TRBD1
CDR3: CASSSSSTGSEGYTF
DNA: TGCGCCAGCAGCTCTTCTTCGACAGGGTCCGAGGGCTACACCTTC

J: TRBJ1-2
V: TRBV6-5
size: -
D: -
CDR3: CASSYSSTRGYTF
DNA: TGTGCCAGCAGTTACTCGAGTACCCGCGGCTACACCTTC

J: TRBJ2-1
V: TRBV6-1
size: -
D: TRBD2
CDR3: CASSERGWASGTDNEQFF
DNA: TGTGCCAGCAGTGAACGAGGGTGGGCTAGCGGGACCGACAATGAGCAGTTCTTC

J: TRBJ2-7
V: TRBV9
size: few
D: TRBD1
CDR3: CASSGGTGYDEQYF
DNA: TGTGCCAGCAGCGGTGGGACAGGGTACGACGAGCAGTACTTC

J: TRBJ1-2
V: TRBV27
size: -
D: -
CDR3: CASSLSGGYGYTF
DNA: TGTGCCAGCAGTTTATCGGGGGGATATGGCTACACCTTC

J: TRBJ2-5
V: TRBV11-2
size: few
D: -
CDR3: CASSSHAGGLGETQYF
DNA: TGTGCCAGCAGCTCCCACGCCGGGGGGCTGGGTGAGACCCAGTACTTC

J: TRBJ1-4
V: TRBV4-3
size: -
D: -
CDR3: CASSQDTDEKLFF
DNA: TGCGCCAGCAGCCAAGATACAGACGAAAAACTGTTTTTT

J: TRBJ2-7
V: TRBV4-3
size: few
D: TRBD2
CDR3: CASSQDIAGTASYEQYF
DNA: TGCGCCAGCAGCCAAGATATAGCGGGGACCGCTTCCTACGAGCAGTACTTC

J: TRBJ2-6
V: TRBV7-9
size: -
D: TRBD2
CDR3: CASSLGRVVGANVLTF
DNA: TGTGCCAGCAGCCTGGGGAGGGTGGTTGGGGCCAACGTCCTGACTTTC